The rows below give T cell receptor beta chains drawn from one sample of a study of CD8+CD57+ T cells in acquired aplastic anemia. TCRdb independently ran MiXCR on the reads; one entry per CDR3 protein. The data hold more than 150,000 distinct CDR3 sequences, with 45% to 50% observed a single time. Specimen: sorted CD4+, CD8+, or CD8+CD57+ T cells (not recorded which) from PBMCs. Source of these receptors: a human donor in good health. Both conserved end residues are part of each CDR3. D genes are given only for firm matches. The size entry is marked missing in some rows and otherwise reads once, few, many or a size class.

J | length | V | size | D | DNA | CDR3
TRBJ2-3 | 14 | TRBV7-3 | . | . | TGTGCCAGCAGCCCGGGGGTTAGCACAGATACGCAGTATTTT | CASSPGVSTDTQYF
TRBJ2-5 | 12 | TRBV3-1 | many | . | TGTGCCAGCAGCCAAGATTGGGGGACCCAGTACTTC | CASSQDWGTQYF
TRBJ1-6 | 14 | TRBV6-1 | many | . | TGTGCCAGCACCCCAGGGATCTATAATTCACCCCTCCACTTT | CASTPGIYNSPLHF
TRBJ2-7 | 16 | TRBV7-8 | . | . | TGTGCCAGCAGCTTGCAAATCGGGCAGACTTACTACGAGCAGTACTTC | CASSLQIGQTYYEQYF
TRBJ2-2 | 15 | TRBV12-5 | few | . | TGTGCTAGTGGTTTGGTCATGGGGAACACCGGGGAGCTGTTTTTT | CASGLVMGNTGELFF
TRBJ2-3 | 14 | TRBV4-3 | many | . | TGCGCCAGCAGCCAAGAAACCCGGGGCGATACGCAGTATTTT | CASSQETRGDTQYF
TRBJ1-2 | 14 | TRBV10-1 | few | . | TGCGCCAGCAGTGAGTCGCTGGGGCATCATGGCTACACCTTC | CASSESLGHHGYTF
TRBJ2-1 | 15 | TRBV2 | few | TRBD2 | TGTGCCAGCAGAGGACTAGCGGGTACCTACAATGAGCAGTTCTTC | CASRGLAGTYNEQFF
TRBJ1-5 | 15 | TRBV4-1 | many | . | TGCGCCAGCAGCCAAGCCTGGGGAGGCAATCAGCCCCAGCATTTT | CASSQAWGGNQPQHF
TRBJ2-2 | 15 | TRBV5-1 | many | . | TGCGCCAGCAGCTTAGCCCCATTCGGAACCGGGGAGCTGTTTTTT | CASSLAPFGTGELFF
TRBJ2-4 | 16 | TRBV5-1 | few | . | TGCGCCAGCAGCTTGGGACAGGGGAGGGTCGCAGACATTCAGTACTTC | CASSLGQGRVADIQYF
TRBJ2-7 | 12 | TRBV19 | few | . | TGTGCCAGTAGTCTCGGACTTAATGAGCAGTACTTC | CASSLGLNEQYF
TRBJ2-1 | 13 | TRBV2 | . | TRBD2 | TGTGCCAGCAGTCTCGCTAGCGGGAGGGCGCAGTTCTTC | CASSLASGRAQFF
TRBJ2-1 | 14 | TRBV7-6 | . | TRBD2 | TGTGCCAGCAGCGTTACTAGCGGGAGGGCTCTGACGTTCTTC | CASSVTSGRALTFF
TRBJ2-1 | 16 | TRBV20-1 | many | TRBD2 | TGCAGTGCCACCGGGACTAGCGGGAGTCGCAACAATGAGCAGTTCTTC | CSATGTSGSRNNEQFF
TRBJ2-2 | 17 | TRBV15 | . | TRBD2 | TGTGCCACCAGCAGAGATCGGGCGGGAGAGCTCACCGGGGAGCTGTTTTTT | CATSRDRAGELTGELFF
TRBJ1-2 | 14 | TRBV5-1 | many | TRBD1 | TGCGCCAGCAGCTTCGACAGGGAGAACTATGGCTACACCTTC | CASSFDRENYGYTF
TRBJ1-6 | 16 | TRBV6-5 | many | . | TGTGCCAGCAGTTACTCGCGCAGGGCCTTAAATTCACCCCTCCACTTT | CASSYSRRALNSPLHF
TRBJ2-1 | 18 | TRBV20-1 | . | TRBD2 | TGCAGTGCTCCCAGGACTAGCGGGAGGGAGAGCTCCTACAATGAGCAGTTCTTC | CSAPRTSGRESSYNEQFF
TRBJ2-7 | 15 | TRBV6-1 | many | TRBD1 | TGTGCCAGCAGTCAAGGACAGGTCGGGACCTACGAGCAGTACTTC | CASSQGQVGTYEQYF
TRBJ2-3 | 14 | TRBV20-1 | many | . | TGCAGTGCTAGAGATGGAGGGGCAGGAGATACGCAGTATTTT | CSARDGGAGDTQYF
TRBJ1-2 | 11 | TRBV12-3/TRBV12-4 | once | . | TGTGCTAGCATTGGGGACTATGGCTACACCTTC | CASIGDYGYTF
TRBJ2-7 | 14 | TRBV3-1 | many | . | TGTGCCAGCAGCCAAGCAATACAGGGTGGCGAGCAGTACTTC | CASSQAIQGGEQYF
TRBJ1-1 | 14 | TRBV7-2 | . | . | TGTGCCAGCAAGGTGGGACGGAGGAACACTGAAGCTTTCTTT | CASKVGRRNTEAFF
TRBJ1-5 | 13 | TRBV2 | . | TRBD1 | TGTGCCAGCGGGACAGAAGACAATCAGCCCCAGCAATTT | CASGTEDNQPQQF
TRBJ1-5 | 17 | TRBV11-2 | . | TRBD1 | TGTGCCAGCAGACGTACAGGGGCGAGATATAGCAATCAGCCCCAGCATTTT | CASRRTGARYSNQPQHF
TRBJ1-4 | 14 | TRBV29-1 | . | . | TGCAGCGTTGGGGCGGGTGCAGCTAATGAAAAACTGTTTTTT | CSVGAGAANEKLFF
TRBJ2-7 | 13 | TRBV7-9 | . | . | TGTGCCAGCAGGAAGCAGGGGGGCTACGAGCAGTACTTC | CASRKQGGYEQYF
TRBJ1-2 | 11 | TRBV10-3 | few | . | TGTGCCATCACAGGGAGGGATGGCTACACCTTC | CAITGRDGYTF
TRBJ1-2 | 13 | TRBV20-1 | many | . | TGCAGTGCCCCAGGACGGCTTAACTATGGCTACACCTTC | CSAPGRLNYGYTF
TRBJ2-5 | 14 | TRBV10-3 | . | . | TGTGCCAGCAGTGACCGGGAAGGTCGAGAGACCCAGTACTTC | CASSDREGRETQYF
TRBJ2-3 | 14 | TRBV10-3 | few | . | TGTGCCATCAGTGTCTTGGAGGGAACAGATACGCAGTATTTT | CAISVLEGTDTQYF
TRBJ1-5 | 13 | TRBV10-3 | . | . | TGTGCCATAGGCTTTGCCCAGGATCAGCCCCAGCATTTT | CAIGFAQDQPQHF
TRBJ2-7 | 14 | TRBV7-2 | many | . | TGTGCCAGCAGCTTACATAGCGGAGGCTACGAGCAGTACTTC | CASSLHSGGYEQYF
TRBJ2-1 | 14 | TRBV9 | many | TRBD2 | TGTGCCAGCACCACGACTAGCGGGAGGGGTGAGCAGTTCTTC | CASTTTSGRGEQFF
TRBJ1-2 | 13 | TRBV28 | many | . | TGTGCCAGCAACTCCGGGACGGCCTATGGCTACACCTTC | CASNSGTAYGYTF
TRBJ1-1 | 13 | TRBV29-1 | . | . | TGCAGCGTTGAAGAGAGGGGGGGCACTGAAGCTTTCTTT | CSVEERGGTEAFF
TRBJ1-5 | 14 | TRBV7-8 | . | . | TGTGCCAGCAGCTATGCCCGCGATTTATGGCCCCAGCATTTT | CASSYARDLWPQHF
TRBJ2-7 | 14 | TRBV15 | many | TRBD1 | TGTGCCACCAGCAGAGAGACAGGGGGCAACGAGCAGTACTTC | CATSRETGGNEQYF
TRBJ1-3 | 14 | TRBV10-3 | many | . | TGTGCCATCAGTGATAGGCCAGAAGGAAACACCATATATTTT | CAISDRPEGNTIYF
TRBJ2-5 | 14 | TRBV4-1 | many | TRBD1 | TGCGCCAGCAGCCCAACAGGGGTCCAAGAGACCCAGTACTTC | CASSPTGVQETQYF
TRBJ2-7 | 15 | TRBV15 | . | TRBD1 | TGTGCCACCAGCAGAGAGACAGGGACAGCCTACGAGCAGTACTTC | CATSRETGTAYEQYF
TRBJ2-3 | 16 | TRBV7-8 | many | TRBD1 | TGTGCCAGCAGCGTCACAGGGGGCTCGGGCGCAGATACGCAGTATTTT | CASSVTGGSGADTQYF
TRBJ2-1 | 15 | TRBV9 | . | . | TGTGCCAGCAGCGTAAAGACAAGCTCCTACAATGAGCAGTTCTTC | CASSVKTSSYNEQFF
TRBJ2-1 | 16 | TRBV7-9 | many | TRBD2 | TGTGCCAGCAGCTCTCGGACTAGCAGCGGGGCAAGGGAGCAGTTCTTC | CASSSRTSSGAREQFF
TRBJ2-7 | 14 | TRBV20-1 | . | . | TGCAGTGCTAGAGGGGGGACATCTCTCTACGAGCAGTACTTC | CSARGGTSLYEQYF
TRBJ2-6 | 18 | TRBV15 | many | TRBD2 | TGTGCCACCAGCAGAGATAGCGGGATCATCTCTGGGGCCAACGTCCTGACTTTC | CATSRDSGIISGANVLTF
TRBJ1-1 | 14 | TRBV29-1 | many | . | TGCAGCGTTGAAGACAGGCCCCAGAACACTGAAGCTTTCTTT | CSVEDRPQNTEAFF
TRBJ1-5 | 14 | TRBV2 | many | TRBD1 | TGTGCCAGCAGCGGACAGGGGGCCGCCAAGCCCCAGCATTTT | CASSGQGAAKPQHF
TRBJ1-4 | 16 | TRBV25-1 | . | . | TGTGCCAGCAGTGAATGGGGGTCTCGGGCTAATGAAGAACTGTTTTTT | CASSEWGSRANEELFF
TRBJ1-2 | 9 | TRBV29-1 | . | . | TGCAGCGTTGACGATGGCTACACCTTC | CSVDDGYTF
TRBJ2-5 | 13 | TRBV7-2 | few | TRBD2 | TGTGCCAGCAGCTCCGGACTAGTGGAGACCCAGTACTTC | CASSSGLVETQYF
TRBJ2-1 | 14 | TRBV18 | few | . | TGTGCCAGCTCATTCAGGGCTAGCGTCAATGAGCAGTTCTTC | CASSFRASVNEQFF
TRBJ1-5 | 14 | TRBV6-6 | many | . | TGTGCCAGCAGTTCCTCGGGGGGGCAACAGCCCCAGCATTTT | CASSSSGGQQPQHF
TRBJ1-1 | 13 | TRBV2 | . | TRBD1 | TGTGCCAGACAAGGACAGGGCGGGACTGAAGCTTTCTTT | CARQGQGGTEAFF
TRBJ2-5 | 15 | TRBV19 | . | . | TGTGCCAGTAGTCATCGTCGGCTTAGCCGTGAGACCCAGTACTTC | CASSHRRLSRETQYF
TRBJ2-5 | 15 | TRBV5-1 | many | TRBD1 | TGCGCCAGCAGCCCGACAGGGGATGTCCAAGAGACCCAGTACTTC | CASSPTGDVQETQYF
TRBJ2-5 | 16 | TRBV4-1 | many | TRBD2 | TGCGCCAGCAGCCAAGCGGGGAGGGGTATTACGGAGACCCAGTACTTC | CASSQAGRGITETQYF
TRBJ2-6 | 15 | TRBV10-3 | many | . | TGTGCCATCAGTGAGCCATCTCCAGGGGCCAACGTCCTGACTTTC | CAISEPSPGANVLTF